One sample yielded the 32 T cell receptor beta chains listed below, sequenced in a study of beta chain features in type 1 diabetes. Reverse transcribing all isolated RNA meant expressed TCRB transcripts were sequenced. The protocol was immunoSEQ multiplex PCR, while the TCRdb copy is restricted to in-frame clones and leaves out a portion. This table holds approximately 40,000 clones, roughly 50% found once. Sequencing was done on a sample of stem cell memory CD4+ T cells from blood. The receptors here all came from a woman aged 25 to 39 in good health.

The gene calls are TRBV7-9 and TRBJ2-1; TRBD2 matches 10 bases. V gave up 2 bases and J gave up 4 bases; unmatched junction bases: 11. Germline-derived CDR1 and CDR2 are SEHNR and FQNEAQ (reference sequence). This CDR3 is 18 amino acids long. CDR3: CASSLNTGLSGRYNEQFF. The DNA for the CDR3 is TGTGCCAGCAGCTTAAACACCGGTCTTAGCGGGAGGTACAATGAGCAGTTCTTC.

The CDR3: CASRRVGSSSGNTIYF. CDR3 sequence (DNA): TGTGCCAGTAGACGAGTGGGCAGCTCCTCTGGAAACACCATATATTTT. The gene calls are TRBV19 and TRBJ1-3; D gene ambiguous. The germline V gene has CDR1 LNHDA and CDR2 SQIVND (reference sequence). This CDR3 contains 16 residues. The V gene lost 6 bases and the J gene lost 0 bases, with 15 bases spanning the gap.

This clone was counted between two and nine times. The chain joins TRBV6-1 to TRBJ2-1; TRBD1 matches at 9 bases. V was clipped by 4 bases and J by 9 bases; unmatched bases: 10. Germline lookup yields CDR1 MNHNS and CDR2 SASEGT. The CDR3 covers 15 residues. The CDR3 DNA reads as TGTGCCAGCAGTGGCACCTCGACAGGGGGTACTGAGCAGTTCTTC. Protein: CASSGTSTGGTEQFF.

The chain has TRBV7-2 and TRBJ1-4; 7 nucleotides agree with TRBD1. This CDR3 spans 15 amino acids. The ends lost 5 bases at V and 7 bases at J; junction bases unmatched: 10. Per germline, CDR1 SGHTA and CDR2 FQGNSA. This CDR3 reads CASSPTAHRGEKLFF. In DNA, the CDR3 is TGTGCCAGCAGCCCTACGGCTCACAGGGGTGAAAAACTGTTTTTT.

This rearrangement joins TRBV2 to TRBJ2-3; no clear D. V dropped 3 bases and J dropped 0 bases, with 10 bases sitting between them. CDR1 SNHLY and CDR2 FYNNEI come from the germline V gene. The CDR3 spans 15 residues. The CDR3 sequence: CASSEAPLSTDTQYF. The CDR3 region has the DNA TGTGCCAGCAGTGAGGCCCCCCTTAGCACAGATACGCAGTATTTT.

This clone was seen a few times. This sequence joins TRBV29-1 and TRBJ2-1; 14 bases map to TRBD2. CDR3 length: 17 residues. J was trimmed by 7 bases and V by 5 bases; bases with no gene match: 13. In germline, CDR1 is SQVTM, CDR2 ANQGSEA. The DNA for the CDR3 is TGCAGCGTTTCCGGGACTAGCGGGAGTTCCCCCTTGAATGAGCAGTTCTTC. It codes for CSVSGTSGSSPLNEQFF.

The chain combines TRBV5-4 with TRBJ2-1; 8 bases line up with TRBD2. This CDR3 region has 16 residues. CDR1 is SGHNT and CDR2 is YYREEE in the germline V gene (reference sequence). V lost 4 bases, J lost 7 bases, and 13 bases stayed unmatched. The CDR3 reads CASSQDLSGRRNEQFF. CDR3 bases: TGTGCCAGCAGCCAAGATCTCAGCGGGAGAAGGAATGAGCAGTTCTTC.

In this sample, this clone turned up once. J is TRBJ1-5 and V is TRBV7-9; 7 bases agree with TRBD1. V trimming: 5 bases; J trimming: 0 bases; junction bases outside the gene matches: 10. This CDR3 has 17 amino acids. Germline-derived CDR1 and CDR2 are SEHNR and FQNEAQ (reference sequence). In nucleotides, the CDR3 is TGTGCCAGCAGCCTAATGACAGGGAACCCTAGCAATCAGCCCCAGCATTTT. As protein: CASSLMTGNPSNQPQHF.

The rearrangement uses TRBV7-6 and TRBJ2-5, with D possibly matching TRBD1 (7 bases). The CDR3 runs 16 residues. Trimming removed 1 base from V and 7 bases from J, with 19 bases in between. The germline V gene encodes CDR1 SGHVS and CDR2 FNYEAQ. In DNA form, the CDR3 reads TGTGCCAGCAGCTTAGGGGCGGGACAGATCCCGGGGACCCAGTACTTC. Protein product: CASSLGAGQIPGTQYF.

The chain carries TRBV2 and TRBJ2-7; 8 nucleotides match TRBD2. CDR1 is SNHLY, CDR2 FYNNEI, per germline. The CDR3 runs to 16 residues. The J segment lost 3 bases and the V segment lost 2 bases, leaving 9 bases of the junction unmatched. CDR3 region: CASSERGGRPLYEQYF. As DNA, the CDR3 is TGTGCCAGCAGTGAACGTGGCGGGAGGCCCCTCTACGAGCAGTACTTC.

This clone has more than one count but fewer than ten. V is TRBV4-2 and J is TRBJ2-1; D is perhaps TRBD2 (6 bases). This CDR3 has 18 amino acids. Germline CDR1 LGHNA, CDR2 YNFKEQ. With 1 base removed from V and 7 bases from J, the gap between germline ends came to 23 bases. CDR3 loop: CASSQVPGRLGAVNEQFF. The CDR3 DNA reads as TGTGCCAGCAGCCAAGTCCCTGGTCGACTAGGGGCGGTGAATGAGCAGTTCTTC.

The chain is built from TRBV29-1 and TRBJ2-3; 13 bases are a match to TRBD2. The V segment lost 7 bases and the J segment 2 bases; nucleotides outside the gene matches: 15. CDR1 is SQVTM and CDR2 is ANQGSEA in the germline V gene. This CDR3 comprises 18 residues. Here the CDR3 reads CSARGQPGLAGTTDTQYF. The CDR3 region has the DNA TGCAGCGCGAGGGGACAGCCGGGACTAGCGGGAACCACAGATACGCAGTATTTT.

This clone has a handful of counts. J is TRBJ2-7 and V is TRBV9; 7 nucleotides agree with TRBD2. The CDR3 contains 14 residues. Germline V gene sequence: CDR1 SGDLS, CDR2 YYNGEE. The trim removed 0 bases at V and 0 bases at J, leaving 0 bases unmatched. The CDR3 DNA follows: TGTGCCAGCAGCGTAGGCGGGAGCTCCTACGAGCAGTACTTC. This gives the protein CASSVGGSSYEQYF.

This clone has more than one count but fewer than ten. The V and J genes are TRBV2 and TRBJ2-3; 8 nucleotides align to TRBD2. The ends lost 9 bases at V and 5 bases at J; junction bases unmatched: 10. Germline V lookup: CDR1 SNHLY, CDR2 FYNNEI. The CDR3 consists of 14 residues. CDR3 residues: CASGRTSSQDTQYF. CDR3 in DNA: TGTGCCAGTGGGAGGACTAGCTCTCAAGATACGCAGTATTTT.

The chain uses TRBV29-1 and TRBJ2-1, with 8 bases aligning to TRBD2. Germline CDR1 and CDR2: SQVTM and ANQGSEA. Losses at the gene ends were 4 bases for V and 8 bases for J; bases not matched to a gene: 4. The CDR3 is made up of 12 amino acids. The CDR3 sequence: CSVAGGPYEQFF. CDR3 DNA sequence: TGCAGCGTTGCGGGAGGGCCCTATGAGCAGTTCTTC.

The chain is built from TRBV13 and TRBJ1-1, with TRBD1 matching over 10 bases. Germline V gene lookup returns CDR1 PRHDT and CDR2 FYEKMQ (reference sequence). V was clipped by 1 base and J by 3 bases; unmatched bases: 17. The CDR3 length is 20 residues. The CDR3 region is CASSLEAPFGQGGLHTEAFF. CDR3 in DNA: TGTGCCAGCAGCTTAGAAGCCCCATTTGGACAGGGGGGTTTGCACACTGAAGCTTTCTTT.

The chain uses TRBV7-2 and TRBJ2-5; 7 positions match TRBD2. CDR3 size: 14 residues. Germline CDR1 SGHTA, CDR2 FQGNSA. Trimming cost V 8 bases and J 12 bases; bases outside gene matches: 18. Here the CDR3 DNA reads TGTGCCAGCTCCCGACGGCGGGAACGGGGAGGGGAGTACTTC. Translating it yields CASSRRRERGGEYF.

The genes are TRBV5-1 and TRBJ2-3; TRBD1 aligns across 8 bases. Germline trimming cut 4 bases from V and 1 base from J; bases unmatched to any gene: 11. The CDR3 runs 17 residues. Germline V CDR1 and CDR2: SGHRS, YFSETQ. In DNA form, the CDR3 reads TGCGCCAGCAGCCCTTCTACGACAGGGGTGGGCACAGATACGCAGTATTTT. Amino acids: CASSPSTTGVGTDTQYF.

The chain recombines TRBV10-3 with TRBJ2-1; no reliable D call. This CDR3 is built from 14 residues. The germline V gene has CDR1 ENHRY and CDR2 SYGVKD. With 8 bases removed from V and 0 bases from J, the gap between germline ends came to 11 bases. The chain's CDR3 is CAIQRGSSYNEQFF. Written as DNA, the CDR3 is TGTGCCATCCAGAGAGGTAGCTCCTACAATGAGCAGTTCTTC.

The CDR3 reads CASSPTSDRGRGQFF. In DNA, the CDR3 is TGTGCCAGCAGCCCTACCTCGGACAGGGGGCGGGGGCAGTTCTTC. The rearrangement uses TRBV7-2 and TRBJ2-1; 11 bases agree with TRBD1. This CDR3 region has 15 residues. CDR1 and CDR2 (germline): SGHTA, FQGNSA. Trimming cost V 5 bases and J 12 bases; bases outside gene matches: 12. The variable domain in full, completed from reference TRBV7-2 and TRBJ2-1, reads GAGVSQSPSNKVTEKGKDVELRCDPISGHTALYWYRQSLGQGLEFLIYFQGNSAPDKSGLPSDRFSAERTGGSVSTLTIQRTQQEDSAVYLCASSPTSDRGRGQFFGPGTRLTVL.

The rearrangement joins TRBV5-4 to TRBJ2-7, with 8 positions matching TRBD1. Trimming removed 4 bases from V and 2 bases from J; junction bases left unmatched: 5. The CDR3 is 14 residues long. Germline V lookup: CDR1 SGHNT, CDR2 YYREEE (reference sequence). CDR3 sequence: CASSPGGQTYEQYF. The CDR3, as DNA: TGTGCCAGCAGCCCAGGGGGCCAGACCTACGAGCAGTACTTC.

J is TRBJ2-5 and V is TRBV6-5, with D tentatively TRBD1 (5 bases). This CDR3 has 12 amino acids. The germline CDR1 and CDR2 sequences are MNHEY and SVGAGI. V lost 5 bases, J lost 3 bases, and 7 bases lay in between. CDR3 DNA sequence: TGTGCCAGCAGTACAGGAAAAGAGACCCAGTACTTC. Protein sequence: CASSTGKETQYF.

V usage is TRBV4-2 and J usage is TRBJ2-5; D gene unclear. The CDR3 runs to 17 residues. The V end lost 4 bases, the J end lost 2 bases, and 20 bases lay between the germline ends. Germline loops: CDR1 LGHNA, CDR2 YNFKEQ. The chain's CDR3 is CASSRRPRGAKQETQYF. In nucleotides, the CDR3 is TGTGCCAGCAGCCGTCGACCTCGCGGAGCTAAGCAAGAGACCCAGTACTTC.

This clone appeared a few times. The chain links TRBV28 to TRBJ1-5, with 7 bases aligning to TRBD1. The CDR3 contains 14 residues. J was trimmed by 4 bases and V by 4 bases; bases with no gene match: 4. From germline, CDR1 is MDHEN and CDR2 SYDVKM. CDR3 protein: CASSSFRGNQPQHF. The CDR3 DNA reads TGTGCCAGCAGTTCCTTCAGGGGGAATCAGCCCCAGCATTTT.

The chain has TRBV28 and TRBJ2-1; TRBD1 matches 7 bases. Trimming took 7 bases from V and 7 from J; bases not matched to a gene: 13. The V gene's germline CDR1 is MDHEN and CDR2 SYDVKM. The CDR3 loop spans 15 amino acids. DNA for the CDR3: TGTGCCAGCACCGCGGACAGGACGGCGAGGAATGAGCAGTTCTTC. Residues: CASTADRTARNEQFF.

V usage is TRBV5-1 and J usage is TRBJ2-1; TRBD2 matches 7 bases. CDR1 is SGHRS, CDR2 YFSETQ, per germline. The CDR3 is made up of 12 amino acids. The J segment lost 11 bases and the V segment lost 3 bases, leaving 5 bases of the junction unmatched. In DNA, the CDR3 is TGCGCCAGCAGCTCTAGCGGTGTACAGCAGTTCTTC. This codes for CASSSSGVQQFF.

The V and J genes are TRBV18 and TRBJ2-7; weak D call: TRBD2 (6 bases). Germline loops: CDR1 KGHSH, CDR2 LQKENI. The CDR3 totals 14 residues. Trimming shortened V by 3 bases and J by 1 base, and 10 bases separated the two germline ends. The CDR3 reads CASSPGGRSYEQYF. The CDR3 DNA follows: TGTGCCAGCTCACCCGGGGGACGTTCCTACGAGCAGTACTTC.

V usage is TRBV2 and J usage is TRBJ2-2, with no clear D. The V gene's germline CDR1 is SNHLY and CDR2 FYNNEI. The CDR3 length is 15 residues. V lost 3 bases and J 6 bases, leaving 14 bases between the germline ends. Here the CDR3 reads CASSEESVGSGELFF. DNA of the CDR3: TGTGCCAGCAGTGAGGAGTCTGTTGGCTCCGGGGAGCTGTTTTTT. Looking up the rest from reference TRBV2 and TRBJ2-2 gives the full variable domain: EPEVTQTPSHQVTQMGQEVILRCVPISNHLYFYWYRQILGQKVEFLVSFYNNEISEKSEIFDDQFSVERPDGSNFTLKIRSTKLEDSAMYFCASSEESVGSGELFFGEGSRLTVL.

There are a few counts of this clone. The J gene is TRBJ2-3, the V gene TRBV11-2; 14 bases map to TRBD2. V shed 4 bases and J 1 base; nucleotides not matched to a gene: 7. CDR3 size: 18 residues. CDR1 and CDR2 from the germline V gene are SGHAT and FQNNGV. The CDR3 DNA follows: TGTGCCAGCAGCTCCGGGACTAGCGGGAGCGGGGGCACAGATACGCAGTATTTT. This sequence encodes CASSSGTSGSGGTDTQYF.

The genes are TRBV7-3 and TRBJ2-1; D possibly corresponds to TRBD1 (6 bases). Deletions cut 1 base from V and 8 bases from J, with 9 bases between. This CDR3 is 13 amino acids long. Germline-derived CDR1 and CDR2 are SGHTA and FQGTGA. DNA for the CDR3: TGTGCCAGCAGCTTAAGTTCAGGGGATGAGCAGTTCTTC. Protein sequence: CASSLSSGDEQFF.

This CDR3 reads CASSTTDYGYTF. CDR3 sequence (DNA): TGTGCCAGCAGTACGACAGACTATGGCTACACCTTC. The V and J genes are TRBV2 and TRBJ1-2; D is possibly TRBD1 (5 bases). Germline V gives CDR1 SNHLY, CDR2 FYNNEI. The CDR3 is 12 residues long. Trimming pared 5 bases from V and 3 bases from J, leaving 7 bases between.

The chain uses TRBV5-1 and TRBJ2-5, with 9 bases matching TRBD2. The J call may not be correct, given that the DNA end is closer to TRBJ2-7. Germline V gene sequence: CDR1 SGHRS, CDR2 YFSETQ. CDR3 length: 17 amino acids. The CDR3 spells CASSFRSAGGSLYEQYF. Written as DNA, the CDR3 is TGCGCCAGCAGCTTCAGGTCAGCGGGAGGTTCCCTCTACGAGCAGTACTTC.